The table lists the clone carrying this T cell receptor (beta chain) with a count of one. These data are taken from a study of T-cell reconstitution after alpha-beta-depleted transplantation in children. TCRbeta library preparation incorporated unique molecular identifiers. One entry per CDR3 protein results from TCRdb running MiXCR on the PCR reads. The data contain around 410,000 distinct CDR3 sequences, around 9.9% of them singletons. The CDR3 runs 15 residues. The germline V gene has CDR1 SQVTM and CDR2 ANQGSEA. The V segment lost 4 bases and the J segment 5 bases; nucleotides outside the gene matches: 11.

The sequencing here drew on PBMCs from the stem cell graft donor, taken from the stem cell graft. The clonotype originates from a human donor who donated a stem cell graft to a child with acute myeloid leukemia. The rearrangement links TRBV29-1 to TRBJ2-7, with 10 bases fitting TRBD2. Written as DNA, the CDR3 is TGCAGCGTTGTTGAGCTAGCGGGAGCGTCCAACGAGCAGTACTTC. Residues: CSVVELAGASNEQYF.